The source of this T cell receptor (beta chain) is a study of radiotherapy plus CTLA-4 blockade in lung cancer. The overall study: Roughly 17% of patients responded objectively, and 31% achieved disease control.

Participants had chemo-refractory metastatic non-small-cell lung cancer and were treated with focal radiation plus ipilimumab CTLA-4 blockade. With respect to this clone: Its antigen is not known.

Profiling relied on immunoSEQ multiplex PCR, and the TCRdb table lists in-frame clones only, not all of them. The sample has more than 25,000 clones, 79% seen once. Study results and limitations: Subsequent to radiotherapy plus ipilimumab, tumor-derived TCR clones underwent expansion in blood. Best predicting response, reportedly, were early blood T cell clone dynamics, with interferon-beta.

The sample here was peripheral blood, taken from a patient treated with radiotherapy plus ipilimumab. The receptor was isolated from a human donor with non-small cell lung cancer that progressed on radiotherapy plus ipilimumab.

CDR3 DNA sequence: TGTGCCAGCAGCCCGGGCCCCGGCGATGAAAAACTGTTTTTT. Encoded protein: CASSPGPGDEKLFF. This sequence joins TRBV5-4 and TRBJ1-4; D unclear. Germline CDR1 SGHNT, CDR2 YYREEE (reference sequence). The CDR3 contains 14 residues. V was shortened by 4 bases and J by 6 bases, with 13 bases between the two germline ends.